This T cell receptor beta chain was captured by sequencing in a study of circulating and synovial CD4+ cells in juvenile arthritis. Generated by immunoSEQ multiplex PCR, the TCRdb table keeps only in-frame clones and is missing some. The data contain approximately 36,000 clones, approximately 94% of them singletons. Study-level results: These blood cells shared more CDR3 sequences with synovium than bulk blood. Measured synovium overlap likely understates the true shared repertoire.

The V gene's germline CDR1 is SGDLS and CDR2 YYNGEE. The CDR3 sequence is 14 residues long. The ends were cut back, 0 bases at V and 1 base at J, with 7 bases in the middle. This clone was observed once. Its specificity is unknown. The origin of this receptor is a human donor with juvenile idiopathic arthritis. Sequencing was performed on CD4+ T cells from blood. The chain combines TRBV9 with TRBJ2-5; a possible D gene is TRBD2 (6 bases). In DNA, the CDR3 is TGTGCCAGCAGCGTAGGGCGGGGCCAAGAGACCCAGTACTTC. This sequence encodes CASSVGRGQETQYF.